Each of the 18 T cell receptor beta chains below was sequenced from the same sample in a study of T cell repertoires in cytomegalovirus infection. MiXCR was run by TCRdb on the reads, yielding one entry per CDR3 protein. The table shows about 890,000 distinct CDR3 sequences, with roughly 30% occurring only once. These receptors' antigens are unknown. The sequenced sample was cultured CD8+ T cells from PBMCs, obtained from culture after CMV antigen stimulation. The receptor source for this set is a human donor in good health (CMV status not recorded). Some clones in this sample may be carry-over from other donors' samples.

The chain combines TRBV6-6 with TRBJ2-2, with D tentatively TRBD1 or TRBD2 (6 bases each). The germline V and J ends were trimmed by 10 bases and 5 bases, with 14 bases remaining between them. CDR1 is MNHNY, CDR2 SVGAGI, per germline (reference sequence). The CDR3 sequence is 13 residues long. The CDR3 loop reads CATLRGTTGELFF. The CDR3 DNA sequence: TGTGCCACCCTACGGGGGACAACCGGGGAGCTGTTTTTT.

This chain joins TRBV28 and TRBJ1-5; possibly TRBD1 for D (6 bases). The CDR3 totals 14 residues. Trimming left V 10 bases short and J 7 bases short, with 20 bases between. Germline CDR1 MDHEN, CDR2 SYDVKM. The CDR3 here is CANRRNRDRQPQHF. CDR3 nucleotides: TGTGCCAACAGAAGGAACAGGGACCGCCAGCCCCAGCATTTT.

This clonotype was detected only a few times. The chain links TRBV4-3 to TRBJ2-1; maybe TRBD1 (5 bases). CDR1 and CDR2 (germline): LGHNA, YSLEER. This CDR3 region has 15 residues. V lost 0 bases and J lost 7, with 13 bases in between. The CDR3 DNA follows: TGCGCCAGCAGCCAAGATCGGCAGGGCTGGAATGAGCAGTTCTTC. Encoded protein: CASSQDRQGWNEQFF.

The rearrangement links TRBV11-2 to TRBJ2-3; D is perhaps TRBD2 (5 bases). V was shortened by 0 bases and J by 4 bases, with 8 bases between the two germline ends. The CDR3 spans 14 residues. Germline lookup yields CDR1 SGHAT and CDR2 FQNNGV. CDR3 region: CASSLDQRADTQYF. In DNA, the CDR3 is TGTGCCAGCAGCTTAGATCAGAGGGCAGATACGCAGTATTTT.

The chain carries TRBV20-1 and TRBJ1-2; possible D gene TRBD1, 5 bases. CDR1 DFQATT and CDR2 SNEGSKA come from the germline V gene (reference sequence). V lost 0 bases and J 0 bases, leaving 8 bases between the germline ends. The CDR3 consists of 14 residues. The CDR3: CSARDQGTNYGYTF. The CDR3, as DNA: TGCAGTGCTAGAGATCAGGGCACTAACTATGGCTACACCTTC.

In its sample, this clonotype was seen many times. This rearrangement joins TRBV12-3 or TRBV12-4 to TRBJ2-5; 14 bases map to TRBD2. The CDR3 runs to 16 residues. V shed 6 bases, J shed 2 bases, and the junction held 5 bases outside the gene matches. This CDR3 reads CASSQGLAGEQETQYF. CDR3 nucleotide sequence: TGTGCCAGCAGCCAGGGACTAGCGGGGGAACAAGAGACCCAGTACTTC.

This clonotype occurred many times. The V gene is TRBV7-2, the J gene TRBJ2-7; D is unresolved. The CDR3 has 12 residues. Germline values: CDR1 SGHTA, CDR2 FQGNSA. With 5 bases removed from V and 7 bases from J, the gap between germline ends came to 12 bases. CDR3 region: CASSRPAWEQYV. For the CDR3, the DNA is TGTGCCAGCAGCCGTCCGGCGTGGGAGCAGTACGTC.

This clonotype was counted a few times. The genes are TRBV7-6 and TRBJ2-1, with 10 bases aligning to TRBD2. The CDR3 is made up of 17 amino acids. Germline V gene data show CDR1 as SGHVS and CDR2 as FNYEAQ. Losses at the gene ends were 4 bases for V and 5 bases for J; bases not matched to a gene: 11. The CDR3 loop is CASSSGLLAGANNEQFF. The CDR3 DNA reads as TGTGCCAGCAGCTCCGGGTTGCTAGCGGGGGCCAACAATGAGCAGTTCTTC.

At least ten counts were recorded for this clonotype. The chain employs TRBV4-1 and TRBJ1-5, with TRBD1 as a possible D gene (5 bases). This CDR3 has 13 residues. Germline lookup yields CDR1 MGHRA and CDR2 YSYEKL. Trimming left V 0 bases short and J 7 bases short, with 7 bases between. The CDR3 DNA follows: TGCGCCAGCAGCCAAGAGTGGGGGCAGCCCCAGCATTTT. It is translated as CASSQEWGQPQHF.

This clonotype was counted ten times or more. The V call is TRBV7-9, the J call TRBJ2-1; 10 nucleotides match TRBD2. The CDR3 runs 14 residues. Trimming at V came to 6 bases and at J to 13 bases, leaving 12 bases not matched to a gene. Germline V lookup: CDR1 SEHNR, CDR2 FQNEAQ (reference sequence). CDR3 DNA sequence: TGTGCCAGCAGTCTCGTCAGCGGGGGGGCAAAACAGTTCTTC. Protein: CASSLVSGGAKQFF. The full variable domain, its missing parts supplied by reference TRBV7-9 and TRBJ2-1, is DTGVSQNPRHKITKRGQNVTFRCDPISEHNRLYWYRQTLGQGPEFLTYFQNEAQLEKSRLLSDRFSAERPKGSFSTLEIQRTEQGDSAMYLCASSLVSGGAKQFFGPGTRLTVL.

The genes are TRBV15 and TRBJ2-5; weak D call: TRBD2 (6 bases). CDR1 is LNHNV, CDR2 YYDKDF, per germline (reference sequence). This CDR3 region has 15 residues. V lost 1 base, J lost 5 bases, and 14 bases lay in between. The CDR3 coding sequence is TGTGCCACCAGCAGAGTGGAGGGGTCTATGGAGACCCAGTACTTC. Amino acid sequence: CATSRVEGSMETQYF.

V is TRBV28 and J is TRBJ2-3, with D tentatively TRBD1 (6 bases). CDR3 length: 17 amino acids. Germline V gene lookup returns CDR1 MDHEN and CDR2 SYDVKM. Trimming took off 7 bases at V and 2 bases at J, with 22 bases between the two ends. This CDR3 is CASTLIYPRTDTDTQYF. CDR3 DNA: TGTGCCAGCACGCTTATTTACCCCCGGACAGACACAGATACGCAGTATTTT.

CDR3 in amino acids: CASRLPGPYNEQFF. The CDR3, as DNA: TGTGCCAGTAGACTCCCCGGGCCCTACAATGAGCAGTTCTTC. The chain joins TRBV28 to TRBJ2-1, with D uncertain. CDR1 is MDHEN, CDR2 SYDVKM, per germline. The CDR3 sequence is 14 residues long. Trimming shortened V by 9 bases and J by 2 bases, and 14 bases separated the two germline ends.

The genes are TRBV20-1 and TRBJ1-1; no reliable D call. V lost 0 bases and J 1 base, leaving 15 bases between the germline ends. Germline V gene sequence: CDR1 DFQATT, CDR2 SNEGSKA (reference sequence). This CDR3 contains 16 residues. The CDR3 sequence: CSARDLLGSGNTEAFF. DNA of the CDR3: TGCAGTGCTAGAGATCTGTTGGGGTCGGGGAACACTGAAGCTTTCTTT.

The sample holds a few counts of this clonotype. The chain is built from TRBV6-2 or TRBV6-3 and TRBJ1-1; weak D call: TRBD1 (6 bases). CDR1 MNHEY and CDR2 SVGEGT come from the germline V gene. The V gene lost 4 bases and the J gene lost 4 bases, with 13 bases spanning the gap. CDR3 length: 14 residues. CDR3: CASSSGEVGTEAFF. CDR3 in DNA: TGTGCCAGCAGTTCAGGGGAAGTGGGCACTGAAGCTTTCTTT.

This clonotype has a count of ten or more. The V gene is TRBV19, the J gene TRBJ2-3, with D unresolved. Per germline, CDR1 LNHDA and CDR2 SQIVND (reference sequence). CDR3 length: 17 residues. V was pared by 3 bases and J by 3 bases, with 19 bases between. The CDR3 region has the DNA TGTGCCAGTAGTATCCTGCCGATGGCGGTTTTAACAGATACGCAGTATTTT. Translation: CASSILPMAVLTDTQYF.

This chain uses TRBV6-6 with TRBJ1-1; no clear D gene. This CDR3 is 16 amino acids long. V was pared by 4 bases and J by 2 bases, with 17 bases between. Per germline, CDR1 MNHNY and CDR2 SVGAGI (reference sequence). The DNA of the CDR3 is TGTGCCAGCAGTTTGATACAGTTCCAATTTAACACTGAAGCTTTCTTT. Translating gives CASSLIQFQFNTEAFF.

This clonotype has just a few counts. This chain joins TRBV7-9 and TRBJ2-5; D is undetermined. This CDR3 comprises 14 residues. The ends were cut back, 1 base at V and 2 bases at J, with 8 bases in the middle. In germline, CDR1 is SEHNR, CDR2 FQNEAQ (reference sequence). The CDR3 DNA reads as TGTGCCAGCAGCTTAGAGAATAAACAAGAGACCCAGTACTTC. It encodes CASSLENKQETQYF.